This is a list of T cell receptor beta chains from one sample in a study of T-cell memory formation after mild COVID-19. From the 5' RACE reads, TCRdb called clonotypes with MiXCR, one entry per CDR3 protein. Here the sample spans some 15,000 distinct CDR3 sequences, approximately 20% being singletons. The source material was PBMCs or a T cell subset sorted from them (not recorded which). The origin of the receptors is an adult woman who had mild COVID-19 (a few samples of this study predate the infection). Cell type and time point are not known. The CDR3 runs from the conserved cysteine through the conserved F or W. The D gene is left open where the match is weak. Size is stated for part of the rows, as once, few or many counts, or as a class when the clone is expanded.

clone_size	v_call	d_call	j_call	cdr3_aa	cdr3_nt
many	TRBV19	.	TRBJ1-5	CASSIAHDSNQPQHF	TGTGCCAGTAGTATTGCACATGATAGCAATCAGCCCCAGCATTTT
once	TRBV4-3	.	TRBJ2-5	CASSQGPGAGQETQYF	TGCGCCAGCAGCCAGGGCCCCGGGGCAGGGCAAGAGACCCAGTACTTC
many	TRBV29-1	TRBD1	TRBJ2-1	CSVISGTGVGEQFF	TGCAGCGTTATTTCCGGGACAGGGGTTGGTGAGCAGTTCTTC
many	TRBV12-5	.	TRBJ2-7	CASGSGPPPYEQYF	TGTGCTAGTGGATCCGGGCCTCCTCCCTACGAGCAGTACTTC
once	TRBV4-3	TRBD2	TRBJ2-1	CASSQVLAGGQPYNEQFF	TGCGCCAGCAGCCAAGTCCTCGCGGGGGGTCAGCCCTACAATGAGCAGTTCTTC
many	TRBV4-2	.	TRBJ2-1	CASSQEGVNEQFF	TGTGCCAGCAGCCAAGAGGGGGTCAATGAGCAGTTCTTC
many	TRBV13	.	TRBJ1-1	CASSVGVNTEAFF	TGTGCCAGCAGCGTTGGTGTGAACACTGAAGCTTTCTTT
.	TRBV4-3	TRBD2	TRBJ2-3	CASSQQPGLGLDTQYF	TGCGCCAGCAGCCAACAACCGGGACTAGGTTTGGATACGCAGTATTTT
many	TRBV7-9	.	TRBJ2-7	CASSAEEGVYEQYF	TGTGCCAGCAGCGCGGAGGAGGGGGTTTACGAGCAGTACTTC
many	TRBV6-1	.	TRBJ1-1	CASSLQSGSTEAFF	TGTGCCAGCAGCCTCCAAAGCGGGAGCACTGAAGCTTTCTTT
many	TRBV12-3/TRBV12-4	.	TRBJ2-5	CASSPAETQYF	TGTGCCAGCAGTCCCGCGGAGACCCAGTACTTC
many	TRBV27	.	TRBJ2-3	CASSGWDGIADTQYF	TGTGCCAGCAGTGGATGGGATGGAATTGCAGATACGCAGTATTTT
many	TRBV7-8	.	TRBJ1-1	CASSPPNSMNTEAFF	TGTGCCAGCAGCCCACCAAACAGTATGAACACTGAAGCTTTCTTT
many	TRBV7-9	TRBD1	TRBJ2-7	CASSSYGTGYEQYF	TGTGCCAGCAGCAGCTACGGGACAGGATACGAGCAGTACTTC
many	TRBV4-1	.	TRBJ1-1	CASSQGTTEAFF	TGCGCCAGCAGCCAAGGGACCACTGAAGCTTTCTTT
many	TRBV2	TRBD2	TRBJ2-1	CASSVEVGLAGGPRLHNEQFF	TGTGCCAGCAGTGTGGAGGTGGGACTAGCGGGAGGGCCTCGACTACACAATGAGCAGTTCTTC
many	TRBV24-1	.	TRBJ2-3	CATSGTATDTQYF	TGTGCCACCAGTGGGACAGCAACAGATACGCAGTATTTT
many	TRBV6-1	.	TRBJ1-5	CASSVRRGGGGQPQHF	TGTGCCAGCAGTGTACGGAGGGGGGGAGGGGGTCAGCCCCAGCATTTT
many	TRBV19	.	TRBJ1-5	CASSMGYQPQHF	TGTGCCAGTAGTATGGGGTATCAGCCCCAGCATTTT
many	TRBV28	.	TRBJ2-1	CASSFQDGRNEQFF	TGTGCCAGCAGTTTCCAGGACGGGAGAAATGAGCAGTTCTTC
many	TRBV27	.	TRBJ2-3	CASSLLRAGPSTDTQCF	TGTGCCAGCAGTTTACTTCGGGCAGGGCCTAGCACAGATACGCAGTGTTTT
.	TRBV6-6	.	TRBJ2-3	CASSYSGGRGPASTDTQYF	TGTGCCAGCAGTTACTCCGGGGGGCGCGGCCCCGCTAGCACAGATACGCAGTATTTT
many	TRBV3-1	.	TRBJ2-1	CASSQAADWSYNEQFF	TGTGCCAGCAGCCAAGCCGCCGACTGGTCCTACAATGAGCAGTTCTTC
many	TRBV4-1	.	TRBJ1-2	CASSQESRSTSSGYTF	TGCGCCAGCAGCCAAGAGAGTCGATCTACGTCGTCTGGCTACACCTTC
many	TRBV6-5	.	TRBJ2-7	CICHDRTTTEQYF	TGTATCTGTCACGACAGAACTACTACCGAGCAGTACTTC
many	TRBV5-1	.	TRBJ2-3	CASSISSGRDARTDTQYF	TGCGCCAGCAGCATTAGCAGCGGACGGGACGCTAGGACAGATACGCAGTATTTT
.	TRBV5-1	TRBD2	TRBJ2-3	CASSTPGGDGDTQYF	TGCGCCAGCAGCACCCCCGGGGGGGATGGAGATACGCAGTATTTT
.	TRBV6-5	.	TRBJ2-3	CASSYYRDADTQYF	TGTGCCAGCAGTTACTACAGGGACGCAGATACGCAGTATTTT
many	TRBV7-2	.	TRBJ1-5	CASSLVGSGWAQHF	TGTGCCAGCAGCTTAGTAGGGTCCGGGTGGGCCCAGCATTTT
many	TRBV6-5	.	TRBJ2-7	CAAYGGGEQYF	TGTGCCGCCTATGGAGGGGGAGAGCAGTACTTC
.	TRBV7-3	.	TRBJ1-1	CASSARGSGTEAFF	TGTGCCAGCAGCGCCAGGGGATCGGGAACTGAAGCTTTCTTT
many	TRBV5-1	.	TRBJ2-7	CASSLDDRTQNYEQYF	TGCGCCAGCAGCTTGGATGACAGGACACAGAACTACGAGCAGTACTTC
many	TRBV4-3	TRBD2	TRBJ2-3	CASSQDTSGSTDTQYF	TGCGCCAGCAGCCAAGATACTAGCGGGTCCACAGATACGCAGTATTTT
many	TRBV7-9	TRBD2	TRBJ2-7	CASSLATPTSGRTRPYEQYF	TGTGCCAGCAGCTTAGCTACTCCGACTAGCGGGAGGACCCGACCCTACGAGCAGTACTTC
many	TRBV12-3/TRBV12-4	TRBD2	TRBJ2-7	CASSFIAGGPYEQYF	TGTGCCAGCAGTTTTATAGCGGGAGGACCCTACGAGCAGTACTTC
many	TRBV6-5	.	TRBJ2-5	CASSYSRVQETQYF	TGTGCCAGCAGTTACAGCAGGGTGCAAGAGACCCAGTACTTC
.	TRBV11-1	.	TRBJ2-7	CASREQGSEQYF	TGTGCCAGCAGAGAACAGGGAAGCGAGCAGTACTTC
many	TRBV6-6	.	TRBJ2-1	CASSYSPEWSYNEQFF	TGTGCCAGCAGTTACTCGCCCGAGTGGTCCTACAATGAGCAGTTCTTC
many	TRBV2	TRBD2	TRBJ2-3	CASSGSPTSGGSTDTQYF	TGTGCCAGCAGTGGCTCCCCAACTAGCGGGGGTAGCACAGATACGCAGTATTTT
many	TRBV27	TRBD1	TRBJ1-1	CASRIDRTGWTEAFF	TGTGCCAGCAGGATAGATAGGACAGGGTGGACTGAAGCTTTCTTT
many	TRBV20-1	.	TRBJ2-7	CSAANLYEQYF	TGCAGTGCTGCGAATCTCTACGAGCAGTACTTC
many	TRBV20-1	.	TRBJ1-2	CSAREVFRIRYGYTF	TGCAGTGCTAGAGAAGTGTTCAGGATCCGATATGGCTACACCTTC
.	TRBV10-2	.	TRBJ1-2	CASSASGGLWLHHNYGYTF	TGCGCCAGCAGTGCGTCGGGGGGACTATGGCTACACCACAACTATGGCTACACCTTC
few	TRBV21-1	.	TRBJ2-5	CASSKCTGTGEETQYF	TGTGCCAGCAGCAAATGCACAGGGACAGGGGAAGAGACCCAGTACTTC
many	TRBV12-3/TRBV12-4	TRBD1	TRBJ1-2	CASSLEGQGVFGYTF	TGTGCCAGCAGTTTAGAGGGACAGGGTGTTTTTGGCTACACCTTC
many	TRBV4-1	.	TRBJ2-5	CASRRAGQETQYF	TGCGCCAGCCGCAGGGCAGGACAAGAGACCCAGTACTTC
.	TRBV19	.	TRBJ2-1	CATALVWSSYNEQFF	TGTGCCACTGCCCTGGTTTGGAGCTCCTACAATGAGCAGTTCTTC
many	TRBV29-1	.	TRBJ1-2	CSVERDYGYTF	TGCAGCGTTGAGAGGGACTATGGCTACACCTTC
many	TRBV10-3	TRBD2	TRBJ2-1	CATRTSGAPGQFF	TGTGCCACCCGGACTAGCGGGGCCCCAGGGCAGTTCTTC
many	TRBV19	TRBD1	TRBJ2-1	CASSIALGQGGNEQFF	TGTGCCAGTAGTATCGCCCTGGGACAGGGTGGCAATGAGCAGTTCTTC
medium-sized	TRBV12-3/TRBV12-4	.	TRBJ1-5	CASSLESGNQPQHF	TGTGCCAGCAGTTTAGAGAGCGGGAACCAGCCCCAGCATTTT
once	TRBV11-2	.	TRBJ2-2	CASSLGRNTGELFF	TGTGCCAGCAGCTTAGGGCGGAACACCGGGGAGCTGTTTTTT
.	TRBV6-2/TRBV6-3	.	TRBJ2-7	CASSSRQSGYEQYF	TGTGCCAGCAGCTCACGACAGTCTGGGTACGAGCAGTACTTC
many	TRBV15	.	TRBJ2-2	CATSRVANTGELFF	TGTGCCACCAGCAGAGTGGCGAACACCGGGGAGCTGTTTTTT
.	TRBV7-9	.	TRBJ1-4	CASSLAALSEKLFF	TGTGCCAGCAGCTTAGCAGCTTTGTCTGAAAAACTGTTTTTT